These T cell receptor beta chains were read from a single sample in a study of blood T cell repertoires in COVID-19. Data came from immunoSEQ multiplex PCR; TCRdb stores just in-frame clones and leaves some out. The data contain fewer than 200,000 clones, roughly nine tenths of them seen just once; the ten biggest clones take up under 2%. Input material: peripheral blood. The source of these receptors is a man younger than 30 who had recovered from COVID-19. CDR3s include the opening cysteine and the closing phenylalanine or tryptophan. Each record gives: CDR3 DNA, CDR3 protein, D gene, J gene, clone size, CDR3 length, V gene. D genes are given only for firm matches. Only part of the rows carry a size: once, few, many, or a class if the clone is expanded.

CDR3nt: TGTGCCAGCAGTTCCGACTCCCCGCCCCAGCATTTT
CDR3aa: CASSSDSPPQHF
d_gene: NA
j_gene: TRBJ1-5
abundance: NA
len: 12
v_gene: TRBV28

CDR3nt: TGTGCCAGCAGACCCGACAGGAACACTGAAGCTTTCTTT
CDR3aa: CASRPDRNTEAFF
d_gene: NA
j_gene: TRBJ1-1
abundance: once
len: 13
v_gene: TRBV5-4

CDR3nt: TGCGCCAGCAGCCTCCAGCGGGAGGAGTTCGATGAGCAGTTCTTC
CDR3aa: CASSLQREEFDEQFF
d_gene: TRBD2
j_gene: TRBJ2-1
abundance: NA
len: 15
v_gene: TRBV4-3

CDR3nt: TGTGCCAGCAGTCCGGGACAGGGTTCTCGGACCCTCCACTTT
CDR3aa: CASSPGQGSRTLHF
d_gene: TRBD1
j_gene: TRBJ1-6
abundance: NA
len: 14
v_gene: TRBV6-6

CDR3nt: TGTGCCAGCAGCCCTGGACAGGGGACGCGGGAGACCCAGTACTTC
CDR3aa: CASSPGQGTRETQYF
d_gene: TRBD1
j_gene: TRBJ2-5
abundance: NA
len: 15
v_gene: TRBV7-9

CDR3nt: TGTGCCATCCCGGGACAGAACCGCTACGAGCAGTACTTC
CDR3aa: CAIPGQNRYEQYF
d_gene: TRBD1
j_gene: TRBJ2-7
abundance: NA
len: 13
v_gene: TRBV2

CDR3nt: TGTGCCAGCCTTTACTCTGGGGCCAACGTCCTGACTTTC
CDR3aa: CASLYSGANVLTF
d_gene: NA
j_gene: TRBJ2-6
abundance: NA
len: 13
v_gene: TRBV7-9

CDR3nt: TGTGCCAGCAGGGGACATCGGCACCCTGGCTACACCTTC
CDR3aa: CASRGHRHPGYTF
d_gene: NA
j_gene: TRBJ1-2
abundance: NA
len: 13
v_gene: TRBV28

CDR3nt: TGTGCCAGCAGCTTAGCGGGACTAGCGGGAGGCCGGAACATTCAGTACTTC
CDR3aa: CASSLAGLAGGRNIQYF
d_gene: TRBD2
j_gene: TRBJ2-4
abundance: NA
len: 17
v_gene: TRBV7-9

CDR3nt: TGCAGCGTCCACCTCAGGGCCGAGCAGTACTTC
CDR3aa: CSVHLRAEQYF
d_gene: NA
j_gene: TRBJ2-7
abundance: NA
len: 11
v_gene: TRBV29-1

CDR3nt: TGCGCCAGCAGCGTCCGACAGGGTTGGGGTGAGCAGTTCTTC
CDR3aa: CASSVRQGWGEQFF
d_gene: TRBD1
j_gene: TRBJ2-1
abundance: few
len: 14
v_gene: TRBV5-1

CDR3nt: TGTGCCAGCAGCTACCGTCCGGACAGGGAAAGTCGGCAGTTCTTC
CDR3aa: CASSYRPDRESRQFF
d_gene: TRBD1
j_gene: TRBJ2-1
abundance: NA
len: 15
v_gene: TRBV28

CDR3nt: TGTGCCAGCAGGGGGACAGCCTATGGCTACACCTTC
CDR3aa: CASRGTAYGYTF
d_gene: TRBD1
j_gene: TRBJ1-2
abundance: NA
len: 12
v_gene: TRBV28

CDR3nt: TGTGCCAGCAGCACCCGACAGGGGGCAATTAGTTACTTC
CDR3aa: CASSTRQGAISYF
d_gene: TRBD1
j_gene: TRBJ2-5
abundance: NA
len: 13
v_gene: TRBV7-2

CDR3nt: TGTGCCAGCACTCCTCCGCGGGCGTCCTACAATGAGCAGTTCTTC
CDR3aa: CASTPPRASYNEQFF
d_gene: NA
j_gene: TRBJ2-1
abundance: NA
len: 15
v_gene: TRBV25-1

CDR3nt: TGTGCCAGCAGCTTGGGGGACAGGGGTTATCTCACCGGGGAGCTGTTTTTT
CDR3aa: CASSLGDRGYLTGELFF
d_gene: TRBD1
j_gene: TRBJ2-2
abundance: few
len: 17
v_gene: TRBV5-4